This T cell receptor beta chain is drawn from a study of long-term antiretroviral therapy in people with HIV. The V end lost 3 bases, the J end lost 4 bases, and 15 bases lay between the germline ends. Germline V lookup: CDR1 SQVTM, CDR2 ANQGSEA. The CDR3 contains 14 residues. Survey-level immunoSEQ v3.0 assays were run. Sequencing used immunoSEQ multiplex PCR; TCRdb keeps in-frame clones, though not all of them. The sample has 20,000 to 25,000 clones, 70% to 90% seen once. The specimen comprised unsorted PBMCs, sampled 1.6 years after starting antiretroviral therapy. J is TRBJ1-2 and V is TRBV29-1, with D tentatively TRBD1 (6 bases). This receptor was taken from a man aged 35 to 55 with HIV. CDR3: CSVDFGGGGYGYTF. In DNA, the CDR3 is TGCAGCGTTGATTTCGGGGGCGGTGGCTATGGCTACACCTTC.